The next 32 T cell receptor beta chains were all read from a single sample in a study of T cell repertoires in cytomegalovirus infection. TCRdb passed the reads through MiXCR, listing each CDR3 protein once. The repertoire holds around 330,000 distinct CDR3 sequences, with 17% as singletons. The material sequenced was PBMCs. The source is a human donor in good health (CMV status not recorded). Some clones in this sample may be carry-over from other donors' samples.

This rearrangement joins TRBV6-1 to TRBJ1-5; D gene uncertain. This CDR3 has 14 amino acids. The ends were cut back, 3 bases at V and 4 bases at J, with 10 bases in the middle. Germline V gene lookup returns CDR1 MNHNS and CDR2 SASEGT. CDR3 loop: CASSEQAKNQPQHF. The CDR3 DNA reads as TGTGCCAGCAGTGAGCAGGCCAAAAATCAGCCCCAGCATTTT.

This sequence joins TRBV9 and TRBJ1-1; weak D call: TRBD1 (5 bases). The CDR3 is made up of 17 amino acids. Germline V lookup: CDR1 SGDLS, CDR2 YYNGEE. Trimming shortened V by 0 bases and J by 0 bases, and 15 bases separated the two germline ends. CDR3 in amino acids: CASSVGVSGHLNTEAFF. DNA for the CDR3: TGTGCCAGCAGCGTAGGGGTGTCTGGACACTTGAACACTGAAGCTTTCTTT.

The sample holds a few counts of this clonotype. This sequence joins TRBV28 and TRBJ2-5, with D possibly being TRBD1 or TRBD2 (6 bases each). Trimming removed 3 bases at V and 3 bases at J, with 14 bases between. This CDR3 spans 15 amino acids. Germline V gene data show CDR1 as MDHEN and CDR2 as SYDVKM. The CDR3 loop reads CASSFGVGGEETQYF. DNA of the CDR3: TGTGCCAGCAGTTTTGGCGTGGGGGGCGAAGAGACCCAGTACTTC.

V is TRBV6-5 and J is TRBJ1-1; 7 positions agree with TRBD1. The CDR3 is 15 amino acids. Germline trimming cut 2 bases from V and 1 base from J; bases unmatched to any gene: 4. Germline values: CDR1 MNHEY, CDR2 SVGAGI. CDR3 coding DNA: TGTGCCAGCAGTTACATCGGACAGGAGAACACTGAAGCTTTCTTT. It yields the protein CASSYIGQENTEAFF.

This clonotype was counted many times. The genes are TRBV7-2 and TRBJ2-4; D might be TRBD2 (7 bases). V lost 1 base, J lost 8 bases, and 15 bases lay in between. Per germline, CDR1 SGHTA and CDR2 FQGNSA. The CDR3 runs 15 residues. CDR3: CASSLGGGVVDIQYF. For the CDR3, the DNA is TGTGCCAGCAGCTTAGGCGGGGGCGTAGTGGACATTCAGTACTTC.

This clonotype was seen ten or more times. The chain has TRBV7-2 and TRBJ2-1; D may match TRBD1 or TRBD2 (5 bases each). The CDR3 length is 14 residues. The V and J ends lost 5 bases and 8 bases respectively, with 16 bases between them. From germline, CDR1 is SGHTA and CDR2 FQGNSA. CDR3 DNA sequence: TGTGCCAGCAGCGTAGGGACGCTCCGCGATGAGCAGTTCTTC. Its translation: CASSVGTLRDEQFF.

The J gene is TRBJ2-7, the V gene TRBV5-4, with D perhaps TRBD2 (6 bases). Germline-derived CDR1 and CDR2 are SGHNT and YYREEE (reference sequence). This CDR3 region has 13 residues. The V end was cut by 6 bases, the J end by 0 bases, with 10 bases between. The CDR3 DNA reads TGTGCCAGCAACGACGGGAGCTCCTACGAGCAGTACTTC. Protein product: CASNDGSSYEQYF.

The chain combines TRBV29-1 with TRBJ1-3; D may be TRBD1 (5 bases). The CDR3 is 14 residues long. From germline, CDR1 is SQVTM and CDR2 ANQGSEA. V was trimmed by 0 bases and J by 2 bases, leaving 8 bases between them. As DNA, the CDR3 is TGCAGCGTTGAAGATCTGACAGCTGGAAACACCATATATTTT. This sequence encodes CSVEDLTAGNTIYF.

This clonotype has at least ten counts. This chain connects TRBV11-3 to TRBJ2-7; D is unresolved. The CDR3 has 15 residues. Trimming cost V 6 bases and J 4 bases, with 19 bases left between them. CDR1 SGHNT and CDR2 YENEEA come from the germline V gene. CDR3 bases: TGTGCCAGCAGACGGAAAGTGCCGAATCTATACGAGCAGTACTTC. It yields the protein CASRRKVPNLYEQYF.

This clonotype appeared many times. The chain uses TRBV7-2 and TRBJ1-1; D gene ambiguous. Germline V gene lookup returns CDR1 SGHTA and CDR2 FQGNSA. Trimming cost V 0 bases and J 3 bases, with 8 bases left between them. The CDR3 loop spans 14 amino acids. The CDR3 region has the DNA TGTGCCAGCAGCTTAGCAAACTGGGACACTGAAGCTTTCTTT. Amino acid sequence: CASSLANWDTEAFF.

This clonotype was seen more than once but under ten times. The chain is built from TRBV28 and TRBJ1-5; 8 nucleotides match TRBD1. V was pared by 5 bases and J by 0 bases, with 6 bases of the junction left unmatched. Germline CDR1 MDHEN, CDR2 SYDVKM. This CDR3 spans 16 amino acids. The CDR3 is CASSPRGLYSNQPQHF. In nucleotides, the CDR3 is TGTGCCAGCAGTCCCAGGGGGCTTTATAGCAATCAGCCCCAGCATTTT.

In its sample, this clonotype was seen many times. The CDR3 coding sequence is TGTGCCAGCAGCTATAGTGGAGGGAGTAGTTCACCCCTCCACTTT. This encodes CASSYSGGSSSPLHF. This chain connects TRBV7-2 to TRBJ1-6; D gene unclear. The CDR3 length is 15 residues. V lost 4 bases, J lost 9 bases, and 16 bases lay in between. Germline lookup yields CDR1 SGHTA and CDR2 FQGNSA.

This clonotype was counted once. J is TRBJ2-3 and V is TRBV5-6; 11 positions agree with TRBD1. The CDR3 sequence is 18 residues long. The V gene's germline CDR1 is SGHDT and CDR2 YYEEEE. V lost 0 bases to trimming and J lost 4 bases; unmatched junction nucleotides: 10. The CDR3: CASSLVVPDRGRPDTQYF. In DNA form, the CDR3 reads TGTGCCAGCAGCTTGGTTGTTCCGGACAGGGGGCGCCCAGATACGCAGTATTTT.

The CDR3: CASSYQGDTGELFF. The CDR3 DNA reads TGTGCCAGCAGTTACCAGGGCGACACCGGGGAGCTGTTTTTT. The gene calls are TRBV6-6 and TRBJ2-2, with D possibly matching TRBD1 (5 bases). With 2 bases removed from V and 3 bases from J, the gap between germline ends came to 7 bases. Per the germline V gene, CDR1 is MNHNY and CDR2 is SVGAGI (reference sequence). The CDR3 loop spans 14 amino acids.

V usage is TRBV19 and J usage is TRBJ2-1, with TRBD2 matching over 11 bases. V shed 4 bases, J shed 5 bases, and the junction held 7 bases outside the gene matches. Germline V gene lookup returns CDR1 LNHDA and CDR2 SQIVND (reference sequence). This CDR3 comprises 16 residues. DNA of the CDR3: TGTGCCAGTAGTACCTTAGCGGGGGGGTCAAACAATGAGCAGTTCTTC. This encodes CASSTLAGGSNNEQFF.

This clonotype was observed a few times. This sequence joins TRBV5-1 and TRBJ1-2; a weak D match, TRBD1 (6 bases). This CDR3 is 14 amino acids long. Trimming stripped 1 base from V and 6 bases from J, with 13 bases between. CDR1 is SGHRS, CDR2 YFSETQ, per germline. Here the CDR3 reads CASSLLQGGNGYTF. The CDR3 DNA sequence: TGCGCCAGCAGCTTGTTACAGGGCGGTAATGGCTACACCTTC.

This clonotype turned up a few times. This chain links TRBV29-1 with TRBJ2-1, with D possibly being TRBD1 (5 bases). Trimming cost V 1 base and J 4 bases, with 23 bases left between them. Germline lookup yields CDR1 SQVTM and CDR2 ANQGSEA. The CDR3 consists of 18 residues. CDR3 region: CSVEGSSLGAIQYNEQFF. Here the CDR3 DNA reads TGCAGCGTTGAAGGCAGCTCTCTAGGGGCCATTCAATACAATGAGCAGTTCTTC.

This clonotype was picked up a small number of times. The rearrangement links TRBV5-1 to TRBJ1-6; 8 nucleotides line up with TRBD1. The germline V gene has CDR1 SGHRS and CDR2 YFSETQ. Losses at the gene ends were 4 bases for V and 7 bases for J; bases not matched to a gene: 13. This CDR3 has 17 amino acids. CDR3 sequence (DNA): TGCGCCAGCAGCACCGGAATTGACAGGGGTGGCAATTCACCCCTCCACTTT. Amino acids: CASSTGIDRGGNSPLHF. The variable domain in full, completed from reference TRBV5-1 and TRBJ1-6, reads KAGVTQTPRYLIKTRGQQVTLSCSPISGHRSVSWYQQTPGQGLQFLFEYFSETQRNKGNFPGRFSGRQFSNSRSEMNVSTLELGDSALYLCASSTGIDRGGNSPLHFGNGTRLTVT.

This clonotype was observed many times. J is TRBJ2-2 and V is TRBV28; a weak D match, TRBD2 (5 bases). This CDR3 has 17 amino acids. CDR1 and CDR2 (germline): MDHEN, SYDVKM. V was pared by 3 bases and J by 2 bases, with 16 bases between. DNA for the CDR3: TGTGCCAGCAGTTTTGGCGGGCCAGGAGATAACACCGGGGAGCTGTTTTTT. Translated, it gives CASSFGGPGDNTGELFF.

Ten or more counts support this clonotype. This sequence joins TRBV7-2 and TRBJ2-3; D is possibly TRBD1 (6 bases). CDR1 and CDR2 from the germline V gene are SGHTA and FQGNSA. V lost 3 bases and J lost 4, with 17 bases in between. This CDR3 has 16 amino acids. DNA of the CDR3: TGTGCCAGCAGCTTGAGTGTAGGGGGTTCGGCAGATACGCAGTATTTT. Its translation is CASSLSVGGSADTQYF.

This clonotype showed up many times. The chain has TRBV7-2 and TRBJ2-1, with D perhaps given as TRBD1 or TRBD2 (6 bases each). There are 17 residues in the CDR3. V lost 1 base to trimming and J lost 4 bases, with 17 bases between them. The V gene's germline CDR1 is SGHTA and CDR2 FQGNSA. The CDR3 is CASSLVAGQSTYNEQFF. CDR3 in DNA: TGTGCCAGCAGCTTAGTCGCGGGACAAAGTACATACAATGAGCAGTTCTTC.

This clonotype was observed a few times. V gene TRBV2 combines with J gene TRBJ2-1, with D maybe TRBD2 (6 bases). The CDR3 runs to 14 residues. Germline V gene sequence: CDR1 SNHLY, CDR2 FYNNEI. V lost 6 bases and J lost 3, with 12 bases in between. This CDR3 is CASSAMRGYNEQFF. The CDR3 nucleotides are TGTGCCAGCAGCGCCATGCGGGGCTACAATGAGCAGTTCTTC.

The chain is built from TRBV20-1 and TRBJ2-5, with D maybe TRBD2 (6 bases). From germline, CDR1 is DFQATT and CDR2 SNEGSKA (reference sequence). V lost 5 bases to trimming and J lost 3 bases, with 13 bases between them. The CDR3 covers 13 residues. The CDR3 sequence: CSASRDLEETQYF. As DNA, the CDR3 is TGCAGTGCTTCACGGGACTTAGAAGAGACCCAGTACTTC.

This clonotype was seen a handful of times. The chain combines TRBV11-2 with TRBJ2-7, with TRBD2 identical over 9 bases. Per the germline V gene, CDR1 is SGHAT and CDR2 is FQNNGV. This CDR3 is built from 16 residues. Losses at the gene ends were 1 base for V and 6 bases for J; bases not matched to a gene: 10. The DNA for the CDR3 is TGTGCCAGCAGCTTAGTTGCTTCTAGCGGGGTCGCCGAGCAGTACTTC. The encoded protein is CASSLVASSGVAEQYF.

The chain recombines TRBV10-3 with TRBJ2-7; the match to TRBD2 covers 8 bases. CDR1 and CDR2 (germline): ENHRY, SYGVKD. The ends lost 0 bases at V and 4 bases at J; junction bases unmatched: 8. The CDR3 spans 16 residues. CDR3 region: CAISESPRGGLYEQYF. CDR3 DNA sequence: TGTGCCATCAGTGAGTCCCCCCGCGGGGGGCTATACGAGCAGTACTTC.

In its sample, this clonotype was seen many times. The rearrangement uses TRBV12-3 or TRBV12-4 and TRBJ2-7; D is undetermined. The V end lost 6 bases, the J end lost 0 bases, and 9 bases lay between the germline ends. The CDR3 consists of 13 residues. The CDR3 loop reads CASRLASSYEQYF. As DNA, the CDR3 is TGTGCCAGCAGACTGGCTAGCTCCTACGAGCAGTACTTC.

This clonotype appeared a few times. This chain uses TRBV4-2 with TRBJ2-1, with 7 bases aligning to TRBD2. The CDR3 totals 16 residues. The trim removed 0 bases at V and 5 bases at J, leaving 7 bases unmatched. CDR1 is LGHNA, CDR2 YNFKEQ, per germline. CDR3 bases: TGTGCCAGCAGCCAAGATATCCTAGCGGTAGACAATGAGCAGTTCTTC. It codes for CASSQDILAVDNEQFF.

J is TRBJ2-2 and V is TRBV4-1, with TRBD1 matching over 7 bases. Germline values: CDR1 MGHRA, CDR2 YSYEKL. This CDR3 region has 17 residues. The J segment lost 1 base and the V segment lost 1 base, leaving 6 bases of the junction unmatched. In DNA, the CDR3 is TGCGCCAGCAGCCAAGCGCTACAGGGGCAGAACACCGGGGAGCTGTTTTTT. Its protein is CASSQALQGQNTGELFF.

The chain carries TRBV4-2 and TRBJ1-6; D unresolved. Trimming shortened V by 1 base and J by 7 bases, and 14 bases separated the two germline ends. The germline V gene encodes CDR1 LGHNA and CDR2 YNFKEQ. The CDR3 extends over 16 amino acids. DNA for the CDR3: TGTGCCAGCAGCCAAGCGGGCCAGCTATCAAATTCACCCCTCCACTTT. Its translation is CASSQAGQLSNSPLHF.

This clonotype was seen at least ten times. The chain employs TRBV2 and TRBJ1-5, with D maybe TRBD1 (5 bases). Germline lookup yields CDR1 SNHLY and CDR2 FYNNEI. Deletions cut 2 bases from V and 7 bases from J, with 12 bases between. The CDR3 sequence is 14 residues long. The CDR3 DNA follows: TGTGCCAGCAGTGAAAATGCAGGGTCCCAGCCCCAGCATTTT. This codes for CASSENAGSQPQHF.

The rearrangement links TRBV24-1 to TRBJ2-1; 11 positions match TRBD2. The V segment lost 3 bases and the J segment 0 bases; nucleotides outside the gene matches: 6. The germline V gene encodes CDR1 KGHDR and CDR2 SFDVKD. The CDR3 length is 18 residues. The CDR3 region is CATSDVTSGVSSYNEQFF. The CDR3 DNA follows: TGTGCCACCAGTGATGTGACTAGCGGGGTGAGCTCCTACAATGAGCAGTTCTTC.

This clonotype was seen repeatedly, ten times or more. The V gene is TRBV7-2, the J gene TRBJ2-7; D is ambiguous. Germline V gives CDR1 SGHTA, CDR2 FQGNSA. V lost 4 bases, J lost 0 bases, and 4 bases lay in between. The CDR3 runs 12 residues. The CDR3 region has the DNA TGTGCCAGCAGCTCGTACTCCTACGAGCAGTACTTC. It yields the protein CASSSYSYEQYF. The full variable domain, rest sourced from reference TRBV7-2 and TRBJ2-7, is GAGVSQSPSNKVTEKGKDVELRCDPISGHTALYWYRQSLGQGLEFLIYFQGNSAPDKSGLPSDRFSAERTGGSVSTLTIQRTQQEDSAVYLCASSSYSYEQYFGPGTRLTVT.